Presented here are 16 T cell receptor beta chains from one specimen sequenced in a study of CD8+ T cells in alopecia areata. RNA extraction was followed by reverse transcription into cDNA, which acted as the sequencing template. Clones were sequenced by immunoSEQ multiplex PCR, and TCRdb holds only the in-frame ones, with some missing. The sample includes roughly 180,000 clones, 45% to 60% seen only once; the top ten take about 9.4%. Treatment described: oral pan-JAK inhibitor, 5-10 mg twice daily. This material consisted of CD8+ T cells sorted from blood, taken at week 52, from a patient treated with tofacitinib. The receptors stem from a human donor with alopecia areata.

DNA of the CDR3: TGTGCCAGCAGCTTAGGAGGGGAGTCCGAGCAGTACTTC. This gives the protein CASSLGGESEQYF. The rearrangement joins TRBV7-9 to TRBJ2-7; D is tentatively TRBD1 or TRBD2 (5 bases each). V lost 1 base to trimming and J lost 6 bases, with 10 bases between them. Germline values: CDR1 SEHNR, CDR2 FQNEAQ (reference sequence). This CDR3 spans 13 amino acids.

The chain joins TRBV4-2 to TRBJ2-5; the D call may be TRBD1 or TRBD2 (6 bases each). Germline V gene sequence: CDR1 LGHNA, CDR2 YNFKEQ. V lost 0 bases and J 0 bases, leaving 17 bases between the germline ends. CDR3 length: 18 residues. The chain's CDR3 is CASSQDPFVGGNQETQYF. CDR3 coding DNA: TGTGCCAGCAGCCAAGATCCTTTCGTGGGGGGCAACCAAGAGACCCAGTACTTC.

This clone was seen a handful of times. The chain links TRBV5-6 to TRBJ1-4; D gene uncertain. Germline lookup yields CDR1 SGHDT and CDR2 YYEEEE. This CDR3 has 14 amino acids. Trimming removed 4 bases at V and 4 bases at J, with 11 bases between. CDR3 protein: CASSPGPVNEKLFF. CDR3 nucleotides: TGTGCCAGCAGCCCAGGACCAGTTAATGAAAAACTGTTTTTT.

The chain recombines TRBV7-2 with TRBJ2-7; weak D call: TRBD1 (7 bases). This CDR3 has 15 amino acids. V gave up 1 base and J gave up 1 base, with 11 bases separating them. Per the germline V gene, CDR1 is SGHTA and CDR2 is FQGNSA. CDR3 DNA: TGTGCCAGCAGCTTAGGGGGGGACAGTTCCTACGAGCAGTACTTC. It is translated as CASSLGGDSSYEQYF. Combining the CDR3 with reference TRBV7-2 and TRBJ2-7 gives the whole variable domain GAGVSQSPSNKVTEKGKDVELRCDPISGHTALYWYRQSLGQGLEFLIYFQGNSAPDKSGLPSDRFSAERTGGSVSTLTIQRTQQEDSAVYLCASSLGGDSSYEQYFGPGTRLTVT.

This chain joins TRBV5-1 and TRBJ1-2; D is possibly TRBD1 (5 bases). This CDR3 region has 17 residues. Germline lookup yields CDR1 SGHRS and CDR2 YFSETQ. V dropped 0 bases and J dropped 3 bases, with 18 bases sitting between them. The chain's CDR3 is CASSLEGLLRGDYGYTF. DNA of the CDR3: TGCGCCAGCAGCTTGGAAGGCTTGCTACGGGGGGACTATGGCTACACCTTC.

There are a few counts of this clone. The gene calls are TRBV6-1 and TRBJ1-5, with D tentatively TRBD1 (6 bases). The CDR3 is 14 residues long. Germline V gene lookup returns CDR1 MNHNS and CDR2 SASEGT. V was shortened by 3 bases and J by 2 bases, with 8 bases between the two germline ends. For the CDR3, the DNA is TGTGCCAGCAGTGAGGCAGGGGGCAATCAGCCCCAGCATTTT. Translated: CASSEAGGNQPQHF.

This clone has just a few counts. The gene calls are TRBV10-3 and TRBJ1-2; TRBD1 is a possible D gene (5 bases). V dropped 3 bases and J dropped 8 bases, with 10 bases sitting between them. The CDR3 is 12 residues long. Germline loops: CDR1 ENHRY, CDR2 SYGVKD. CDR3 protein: CAISDRQHGYTF. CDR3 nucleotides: TGTGCCATCAGTGATCGACAGCACGGCTACACCTTC.

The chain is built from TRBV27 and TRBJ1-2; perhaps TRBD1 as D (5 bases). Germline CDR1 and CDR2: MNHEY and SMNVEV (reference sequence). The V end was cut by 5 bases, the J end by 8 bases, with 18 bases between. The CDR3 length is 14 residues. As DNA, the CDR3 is TGTGCCAGCAGTCTTCTGCCTCTAGGGGAAGGCTACACCTTC. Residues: CASSLLPLGEGYTF.

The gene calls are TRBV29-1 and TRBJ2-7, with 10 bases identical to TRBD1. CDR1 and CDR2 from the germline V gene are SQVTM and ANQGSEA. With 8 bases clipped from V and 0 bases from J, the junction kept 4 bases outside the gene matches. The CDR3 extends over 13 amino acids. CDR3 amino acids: CSIRTGGSYEQYF. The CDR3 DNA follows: TGCAGCATACGGACAGGGGGCTCCTACGAGCAGTACTTC.

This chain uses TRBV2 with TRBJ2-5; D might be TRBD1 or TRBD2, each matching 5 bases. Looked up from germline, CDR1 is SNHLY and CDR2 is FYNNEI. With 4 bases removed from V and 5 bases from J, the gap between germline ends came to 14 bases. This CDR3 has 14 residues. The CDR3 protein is CASSGEGLGETQYF. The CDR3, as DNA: TGTGCCAGCAGTGGTGAGGGGCTAGGGGAGACCCAGTACTTC.

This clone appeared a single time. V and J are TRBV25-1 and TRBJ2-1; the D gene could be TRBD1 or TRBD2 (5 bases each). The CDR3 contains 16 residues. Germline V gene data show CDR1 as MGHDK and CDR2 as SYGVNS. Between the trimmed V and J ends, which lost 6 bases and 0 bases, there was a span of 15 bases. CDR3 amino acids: CASSTRGAGSYNEQFF. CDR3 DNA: TGTGCCAGCAGCACGCGAGGGGCGGGCTCCTACAATGAGCAGTTCTTC.

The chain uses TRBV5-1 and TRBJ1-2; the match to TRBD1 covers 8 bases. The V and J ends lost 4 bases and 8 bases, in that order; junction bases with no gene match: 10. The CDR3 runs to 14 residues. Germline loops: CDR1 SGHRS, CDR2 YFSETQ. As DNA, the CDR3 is TGCGCCAGCAGCGTGACAGGGGAATTTCGGGGCTACACCTTC. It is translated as CASSVTGEFRGYTF. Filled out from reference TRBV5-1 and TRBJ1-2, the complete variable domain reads KAGVTQTPRYLIKTRGQQVTLSCSPISGHRSVSWYQQTPGQGLQFLFEYFSETQRNKGNFPGRFSGRQFSNSRSEMNVSTLELGDSALYLCASSVTGEFRGYTFGSGTRLTVV.

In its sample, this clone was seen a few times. The CDR3 bases are TGTGCCAGCAGCTTCGCCGGGGCCTACGAGCAGTACTTC. This sequence encodes CASSFAGAYEQYF. The V and J genes are TRBV13 and TRBJ2-5; D is possibly TRBD2 (5 bases). The DNA end lines up better with TRBJ2-7; the J call may be wrong. Germline loops: CDR1 PRHDT, CDR2 FYEKMQ (reference sequence). This CDR3 comprises 13 residues.

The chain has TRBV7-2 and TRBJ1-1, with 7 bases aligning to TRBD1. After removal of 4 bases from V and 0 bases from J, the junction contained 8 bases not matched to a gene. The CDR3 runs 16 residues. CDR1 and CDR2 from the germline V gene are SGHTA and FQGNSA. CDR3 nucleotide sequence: TGTGCCAGCAGCTCTGACAGGGAGGGATTGAACACTGAAGCTTTCTTT. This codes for CASSSDREGLNTEAFF.

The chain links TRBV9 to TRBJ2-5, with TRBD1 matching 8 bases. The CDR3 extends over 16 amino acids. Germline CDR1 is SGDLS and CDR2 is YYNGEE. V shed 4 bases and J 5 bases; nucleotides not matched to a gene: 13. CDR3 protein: CASSTPLTGAGETQYF. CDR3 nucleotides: TGTGCCAGCAGCACACCCCTGACAGGGGCCGGGGAGACCCAGTACTTC.

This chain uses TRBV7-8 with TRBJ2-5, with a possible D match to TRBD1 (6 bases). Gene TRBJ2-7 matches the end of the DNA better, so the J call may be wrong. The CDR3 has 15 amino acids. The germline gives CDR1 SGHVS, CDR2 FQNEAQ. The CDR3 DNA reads TGTGCCAGCAGCCCCCAAGGGGGATCCCCCTACGAGCAGTACTTC. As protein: CASSPQGGSPYEQYF.